This T cell receptor beta chain was recorded in a study of OX40 agonist ivuxolimab in advanced cancers. The overall study: The eligibility criteria allowed prior anti-PD-1, anti-PD-L1 or anti-CTLA-4 therapy, and approximately 40% had some.

In its sample, this clone was seen once. Antigen: not known. General observations from the study: Expanded clones tended on average to be more numerous among CD8+ T cells than CD4+. The investigators did not determine what antigen specificity the expanded peripheral T cells had.

There are 13 residues in the CDR3. V was shortened by 4 bases and J by 6 bases, with 15 bases between the two germline ends. Germline loops: CDR1 GTSNPN, CDR2 SVGIG (reference sequence). TCRdb's copy holds only in-frame clones and misses some; the assay was immunoSEQ multiplex PCR. The table shows about 79,000 clones, with more than 90% occurring only once. The TCR was taken from an adult with an advanced solid tumor such as melanoma, head and neck, liver or kidney cancer. This sequence joins TRBV30 and TRBJ1-2; D might be TRBD1 (5 bases). The source material was CD4+ or CD8+ T cells sorted from blood, sampled in a trial of the OX40 agonist ivuxolimab. CDR3 loop: CAWNEGYYDGYTF. The CDR3 nucleotides are TGTGCCTGGAACGAGGGGTATTACGATGGCTACACCTTC.